This T cell receptor beta chain was identified during a study of control samples from healthy donors and cancer patients. Libraries were prepared by immunoSEQ multiplex PCR; TCRdb keeps only in-frame clonotypes and omits some of them. The data hold approximately 150,000 clones, with 93% observed a single time. Germline V gene lookup returns CDR1 LGHNA and CDR2 YNFKEQ. The CDR3 extends over 14 amino acids. Trimming took off 0 bases at V and 6 bases at J, with 12 bases between the two ends. The chain combines TRBV4-2 with TRBJ2-7; no clear D. This TCR derives from a young man in good health. The source material was blood. The CDR3 DNA reads TGTGCCAGCAGCCAAGATCTTTCGCTGGCCGAGCAGTACTTC. It is translated as CASSQDLSLAEQYF.